The sequence of this T cell receptor (beta chain) was determined in a study of control samples from healthy donors and cancer patients. Assay used: immunoSEQ multiplex PCR; TCRdb lists only in-frame clones, some missing. The sample includes about 160,000 clones, around 90% seen only once; the top ten take about 11%. CDR3 size: 14 residues. Per the germline V gene, CDR1 is MNHEY and CDR2 is SVGEGT. The V gene lost 4 bases and the J gene lost 0 bases, with 8 bases spanning the gap. The chain employs TRBV6-2 or TRBV6-3 and TRBJ2-3; D may be TRBD1 (6 bases). The source of this sequence is a man in his thirties or forties in good health. Material: blood. CDR3 DNA sequence: TGTGCCAGCAGTTCAGGGGATAGCACAGATACGCAGTATTTT. Protein product: CASSSGDSTDTQYF.